The present entry profiles one T cell receptor (beta chain) with its context. What this receptor recognizes is not known. No clone much larger than this one lies a single base away; base qualities are absent. This specimen comes from a study of T cells in Graves' hyperthyroidism and ophthalmopathy (dated by TCRdb to about 2019). Describing the broader study: To identify TCR V-J signatures that set the groups apart, the researchers used a discovery cohort of 100 patients, made up of roughly 45 with Graves' ophthalmopathy and 55 to 65 with stable Graves' hyperthyroidism. Whether ophthalmopathy could be predicted prospectively was tested in an independent validation cohort made up of fewer than 20 hyperthyroidism patients plus 17 patients who later progressed to ophthalmopathy. The approximately 97 discovery patients were randomly divided into training and test sets at a 7:3 ratio. Thyroid tissue and blood T-cell repertoires from several Graves' hyperthyroidism patients were also compared in the study. Following sampling, methimazole starting at 30 mg daily was given to hyperthyroidism patients, and high-dose intravenous methylprednisolone was given to ophthalmopathy patients. TCR Vbeta CDR3 sequencing of fewer than 150 peripheral blood samples (under 45 ophthalmopathy, 75 or so hyperthyroidism and about 17 progressor patients) is reported in the paper.

Summary of the overall study and its limitations: In cross-validation, a model built on a 13 V-J signature told ophthalmopathy apart from stable hyperthyroidism with under 90% sensitivity and roughly 82% specificity, and in testing the same model reached 80%/75%. No statistical method was used to set the sample size in advance, and investigators knew the group allocation. In validation, the model predicted progression to ophthalmopathy a median of about 6.5 months before onset, with over 55% sensitivity and roughly 79% specificity. Most expanded thyroid clonotypes (frequency above 0.001) were also found in blood, which suggests that blood repertoires may mirror thyroid immune responses.

V is shortened by 7 bases, J by 4 bases, and the region joining them spans 19 bases. The CDR3 goes from the cysteine to the phenylalanine over 14 residues. The CDR3 DNA has 42 bases and is translated from base 1. CDR1 and CDR2 (SQVTM, ANQGSEA) derive from the germline V gene. Amplification of TCR beta CDR3 regions was carried out from RNA transcripts. The TCR CDR3 was subjected to a first round of RT-PCR using the HTBI primer set and the Qiagen OneStep RT-PCR kit. A second multiplex PCR round built the libraries, followed by size selection and purification. Paired-end sequencing of the libraries was performed with 100 bp reads on an Illumina HiSeq2000. The authors' pipeline ran thus. SOAPnuke was used to process the raw data, throwing out any read that contained adapters or uncalled bases, had a mean Phred below 15, or lacked an exact constant-primer or identifier match. COPE v1.2.5 was used to merge the high-quality paired reads, and each unique nucleotide sequence was defined as a clonotype. MiTCR v1.1 was used to align the clonotypes against IMGT TRBV, TRBD and TRBJ reference segments. Only V-J combinations with frequency above 0.0001, covering 99% to 99.2% of repertoires, were analysed. The TCS score was defined as F50 (clonal expansion) divided by E x V (chaos), with BLOSUM62-based TCRdist calculated between CDR3 peptides within each V-J. Welch's t-statistics and random forest reduced some 510 V-J features to roughly 13, which were used in a naive Bayes classifier (R e1071). The similarity between thyroid and blood repertoires was quantified using the Morisita-Horn index. Using fastp at Q25 and MiXCR, TCRdb reprocessed the public reads and kept productive beta chains. Every distinct CDR3 protein forms one entry, paired with its most common genes and DNA. These V and J calls rely on TCRdb rather than the paper's analysis. The sample table shows roughly 510,000 distinct CDR3 sequences, and 40% to 50% are seen once. Of the sample, 35% to 50% falls within the top ten clones.

Any patient with an uncontrolled infection, another autoimmune disease, pregnancy or lactation was excluded. Diagnoses were established on the basis of clinical symptoms, serum thyroxine and TRAb, thyroid ultrasound, and orbital computed tomography. Total RNA was extracted with Trizol reagent, and quality was checked on an Agilent 2100 Bioanalyzer. The chain was built from TRBV29-1 and TRBJ1-1; TRBD1 is a possible D gene, resting on 6 matching bases. The receptor was derived from an adult woman with Graves' disease, either hyperthyroidism or ophthalmopathy (not recorded which). The source material was peripheral blood or thyroid tissue (not recorded which). The bases read TGCAGCGCTGAGGGGCCCAGGGGCGGCACTGAAGCTTTCTTT. The resulting protein is CSAEGPRGGTEAFF.